The next 25 T cell receptor beta chains were all read from a single sample in a study of CD8 T cells in ankylosing spondylitis. TCRdb independently ran MiXCR on the 5' RACE reads; one entry per CDR3 protein. Of some 150,000 distinct CDR3 sequences listed, 40% to 50% are singletons. The material sequenced was synovial fluid, either unsorted or a sorted T cell fraction (not recorded which). All receptors come from a male donor with ankylosing spondylitis.

This chain uses TRBV9 with TRBJ2-5; the match to TRBD1 covers 7 bases. V shed 0 bases, J shed 5 bases, and the junction held 7 bases outside the gene matches. CDR1 and CDR2 (germline): SGDLS, YYNGEE. The CDR3 totals 15 residues. CDR3 region: CASSVDRQGGETQYF. The CDR3 nucleotides are TGTGCCAGCAGCGTAGATCGACAGGGTGGCGAGACCCAGTACTTC.

V usage is TRBV9 and J usage is TRBJ2-3; D is unresolved. Trimming removed 0 bases at V and 4 bases at J, with 15 bases between. The CDR3 sequence is 16 residues long. Germline V CDR1 and CDR2: SGDLS, YYNGEE. CDR3 in DNA: TGTGCCAGCAGCGTAGGTGACTCAGTTGGGTCAGATACGCAGTATTTT. Amino acids: CASSVGDSVGSDTQYF.

This clonotype was detected ten times or more. V gene TRBV12-3 or TRBV12-4 combines with J gene TRBJ2-2, with D unclear. The CDR3 loop spans 15 amino acids. V lost 5 bases to trimming and J lost 3 bases, with 13 bases between them. This CDR3 reads CASSVLYDHTGELFF. The CDR3 DNA is TGTGCCAGCAGTGTACTGTATGATCACACCGGGGAGCTGTTTTTT.

As DNA, the CDR3 is TGTGCCAGCAGCCCCCAGGTATTCTACGAGCAGTACTTC. Its protein product is CASSPQVFYEQYF. This chain uses TRBV28 with TRBJ2-7; no clear D. The CDR3 is made up of 13 amino acids. Trimming took off 6 bases at V and 3 bases at J, with 12 bases between the two ends. Germline V gene data show CDR1 as MDHEN and CDR2 as SYDVKM.

The chain is built from TRBV4-1 and TRBJ1-1, with D uncertain. The V end was cut by 5 bases, the J end by 0 bases, with 10 bases between. The CDR3 totals 14 residues. The germline V gene encodes CDR1 MGHRA and CDR2 YSYEKL. The CDR3 nucleotides read TGCGCCAGCAGCAAAATTCCGGTGAACACTGAAGCTTTCTTT. This encodes CASSKIPVNTEAFF.

The rearrangement uses TRBV12-3 or TRBV12-4 and TRBJ1-5, with D hard to call. The CDR3 totals 9 residues. CDR3 sequence (DNA): TGTGCTTGGCATCAGCCCCAGCATTTT. Its protein product is CAWHQPQHF.

V gene TRBV13 combines with J gene TRBJ2-4; TRBD1 aligns across 7 bases. Germline CDR1 reads PRHDT; CDR2 reads FYEKMQ (reference sequence). The CDR3 covers 19 residues. V lost 5 bases and J lost 0; bases outside the gene matches: 16. The CDR3 loop reads CASSLRTGAAGLAKNIQYF. CDR3 in DNA: TGTGCCAGCAGCCTACGTACAGGGGCGGCAGGACTAGCCAAAAACATTCAGTACTTC.

The genes are TRBV20-1 and TRBJ2-6, with D unclear. V was trimmed by 4 bases and J by 4 bases, leaving 11 bases between them. The germline CDR1 and CDR2 sequences are DFQATT and SNEGSKA (reference sequence). This CDR3 contains 14 residues. CDR3 sequence reads: CSATGLSGANVLTF. The DNA for the CDR3 is TGCAGTGCTACGGGCCTCTCCGGGGCCAACGTCCTGACTTTC.

V usage is TRBV12-3 or TRBV12-4 and J usage is TRBJ1-1, with D hard to call. Trimming cost V 6 bases and J 8 bases, with 13 bases left between them. CDR3 length equals 12 residues. The CDR3 protein is CASRFFGGEAFF. CDR3 in DNA: TGTGCCAGCAGGTTTTTCGGTGGAGAAGCTTTCTTT.

This clonotype was observed a handful of times. V and J are TRBV27 and TRBJ2-1; tentatively, D is TRBD2 (6 bases). The CDR3 is 17 amino acids. Germline CDR1 is MNHEY and CDR2 is SMNVEV (reference sequence). V lost 5 bases and J 4 bases, leaving 21 bases between the germline ends. Written as DNA, the CDR3 is TGTGCCAGCAGTATTTGGAAGTGGGGGGTTGATTACAATGAGCAGTTCTTC. Protein sequence: CASSIWKWGVDYNEQFF.

The genes are TRBV20-1 and TRBJ1-5, with TRBD1 as a possible D gene (6 bases). Germline-derived CDR1 and CDR2 are DFQATT and SNEGSKA (reference sequence). This CDR3 has 12 residues. V was shortened by 5 bases and J by 12 bases, with 17 bases between the two germline ends. The CDR3 DNA reads as TGCAGTGCTGCCGGGGGCAGTAATGGCCAGCATTTT. As protein: CSAAGGSNGQHF.

The table lists this clonotype with many counts. The chain employs TRBV5-5 and TRBJ1-1, with D possibly TRBD1 on 5 matching bases. CDR3 length equals 15 residues. V dropped 0 bases and J dropped 0 bases, with 9 bases sitting between them. Germline assignment: CDR1 SGHKS and CDR2 YYEKEE (reference sequence). The CDR3 here is CASSLAQGLNTEAFF. The CDR3 nucleotides read TGTGCCAGCAGCTTGGCCCAGGGCCTGAACACTGAAGCTTTCTTT.

The V gene is TRBV6-4, the J gene TRBJ2-2; D gene ambiguous. The CDR3 is 13 amino acids. Trimming took off 0 bases at V and 8 bases at J, with 7 bases between the two ends. CDR1 is MRHNA and CDR2 is SNTAGT in the germline V gene. CDR3 amino acids: CASSDSLQGELFF. The CDR3 DNA is TGTGCCAGCAGTGACTCGTTACAGGGGGAGCTGTTTTTT.

This clonotype was picked up many times. The chain combines TRBV4-2 with TRBJ2-1; D unresolved. The CDR3 spans 13 residues. Germline CDR1 is LGHNA and CDR2 is YNFKEQ. V gave up 7 bases and J gave up 9 bases, with 16 bases separating them. CDR3: CASTNAGVGEQFF. CDR3 DNA sequence: TGTGCCAGCACGAACGCTGGAGTCGGTGAGCAGTTCTTC.

V usage is TRBV19 and J usage is TRBJ1-1; 7 bases agree with TRBD1. CDR1 is LNHDA, CDR2 SQIVND, per germline (reference sequence). Losses at the gene ends were 8 bases for V and 2 bases for J; bases not matched to a gene: 5. The CDR3 has 13 residues. CDR3 bases: TGTGCCAGTGGGGACAGCCTAAACACTGAAGCTTTCTTT. Amino acids: CASGDSLNTEAFF.

This clonotype was seen a few times. The V call is TRBV4-2, the J call TRBJ2-1, with TRBD2 matching over 16 bases. The CDR3 sequence is 20 residues long. Germline V gene sequence: CDR1 LGHNA, CDR2 YNFKEQ. V trimming: 5 bases; J trimming: 8 bases; junction bases outside the gene matches: 18. CDR3 in amino acids: CASSIHRTGTSGRGVYEQFF. In DNA form, the CDR3 reads TGTGCCAGCAGCATCCATCGAACCGGGACTAGCGGGAGGGGGGTGTATGAGCAGTTCTTC.

This chain links TRBV28 with TRBJ1-5; the match to TRBD1 covers 7 bases. CDR1 and CDR2 (germline): MDHEN, SYDVKM. After removal of 2 bases from V and 2 bases from J, the junction contained 15 bases not matched to a gene. The CDR3 spans 19 residues. CDR3 bases: TGTGCCAGCAGTTTAAGTGACCATTTTAGGGGGCTTGGCAATCAGCCCCAGCATTTT. Its protein is CASSLSDHFRGLGNQPQHF.

The rearrangement links TRBV11-1 to TRBJ2-7, with 12 bases that match TRBD2. The germline V gene encodes CDR1 SGHAT and CDR2 FQDESV (reference sequence). V was clipped by 4 bases and J by 4 bases; unmatched bases: 11. The CDR3 totals 17 residues. Here the CDR3 DNA reads TGTGCCAGCAGCTCGCCCCAGACTAGCGGGAGTCTATACGAGCAGTACTTC. It yields the protein CASSSPQTSGSLYEQYF.

This clonotype was observed a few times. The chain combines TRBV6-5 with TRBJ1-2, with D unclear. The CDR3 totals 15 residues. Trimming cost V 4 bases and J 6 bases, with 18 bases left between them. Germline V gene lookup returns CDR1 MNHEY and CDR2 SVGAGI. The CDR3 DNA is TGTGCCAGCAGTTTACGGGGTTCCCTTTCTCATGGCTACACCTTC. This gives the protein CASSLRGSLSHGYTF.

The chain employs TRBV4-1 and TRBJ1-2, with 7 bases aligning to TRBD1. The CDR3 spans 15 residues. V lost 7 bases, J lost 1 base, and 9 bases stayed unmatched. The germline CDR1 and CDR2 sequences are MGHRA and YSYEKL. CDR3 in amino acids: CASTTGQRYNYGYTF. The CDR3 DNA is TGCGCCAGCACCACGGGACAGCGCTATAACTATGGCTACACCTTC.

CDR3 bases: TGTGCCAGCAGGGCCGACACTTCCTACGAGCAGTACTTC. Its translation: CASRADTSYEQYF. The chain employs TRBV12-3 or TRBV12-4 and TRBJ2-7; D unclear. The CDR3 has 13 residues. Trimming pared 6 bases from V and 1 base from J, leaving 10 bases between.

CDR3 DNA sequence: TGTGCCAGCAGCTCTTCACCGGGACAGGGGTCCTCCTACGAGCAGTACTTC. Translated: CASSSSPGQGSSYEQYF. J is TRBJ2-7 and V is TRBV7-9, with 10 bases that match TRBD1. Germline CDR1 is SEHNR and CDR2 is FQNEAQ (reference sequence). V gave up 4 bases and J gave up 0 bases; unmatched junction bases: 9. This CDR3 contains 17 residues.

The rearrangement links TRBV3-1 to TRBJ2-5, with 8 bases that match TRBD2. Germline CDR1 and CDR2: LGHDT and YNNKEL (reference sequence). The CDR3 is 16 residues long. V was pared by 0 bases and J by 7 bases, with 10 bases of the junction left unmatched. The DNA of the CDR3 is TGTGCCAGCAGCCAAGAGGGAGGTAGCGGGACGGTGACCCAGTACTTC. It specifies CASSQEGGSGTVTQYF.

The chain combines TRBV28 with TRBJ2-1; 8 positions match TRBD2. CDR1 and CDR2 (germline): MDHEN, SYDVKM. The CDR3 is 13 amino acids. V lost 4 bases and J lost 14; bases outside the gene matches: 10. The CDR3 DNA follows: TGTGCCAGCAGTTCCGAAGCGGGGGAGAGAGAGTTCTTC. It encodes CASSSEAGEREFF.

In this sample, this clonotype turned up many times. The genes are TRBV12-3 or TRBV12-4 and TRBJ2-1; 12 bases align to TRBD2. V trimming: 5 bases; J trimming: 4 bases; junction bases outside the gene matches: 9. CDR3 length: 17 residues. The CDR3 is CASSPGLAGTSYNEQFF. The CDR3 DNA is TGTGCCAGCAGTCCCGGACTAGCGGGGACCTCATACAATGAGCAGTTCTTC.